This T cell receptor beta chain was found in a study of T cell repertoires in cytomegalovirus infection. As for the study in general: The public TCR beta signatures pointed to both CMV infection and matching HLA type.

As regards this clonotype: The antigen remains undetermined.

TCRdb used MiXCR to reprocess the reads, holding one entry per CDR3 protein. The profile shows 100,000 to 150,000 distinct CDR3 sequences, more than 25% of them singletons. This CDR3 is 21 amino acids long. Per germline, CDR1 SGHVS and CDR2 FQNEAQ. Germline trimming cut 0 bases from V and 5 bases from J; bases unmatched to any gene: 14. Study-level points and caveats: Summed frequency of shared TCR beta families picked out CMV carriers who also had the relevant HLA.

V usage is TRBV7-8 and J usage is TRBJ2-2, with 14 bases lining up with TRBD2. This clonotype originated in a human donor in good health (CMV status not recorded). Some clones in this sample may be carry-over from other donors' samples. Sequenced here: CD8+ T cells from cultured PBMCs, sampled from culture after CMV antigen stimulation. The CDR3 is CASSLAPGTSGSRGLTGELFF. DNA of the CDR3: TGTGCCAGCAGCTTAGCCCCTGGGACTAGCGGGAGCCGAGGCCTGACCGGGGAGCTGTTTTTT.